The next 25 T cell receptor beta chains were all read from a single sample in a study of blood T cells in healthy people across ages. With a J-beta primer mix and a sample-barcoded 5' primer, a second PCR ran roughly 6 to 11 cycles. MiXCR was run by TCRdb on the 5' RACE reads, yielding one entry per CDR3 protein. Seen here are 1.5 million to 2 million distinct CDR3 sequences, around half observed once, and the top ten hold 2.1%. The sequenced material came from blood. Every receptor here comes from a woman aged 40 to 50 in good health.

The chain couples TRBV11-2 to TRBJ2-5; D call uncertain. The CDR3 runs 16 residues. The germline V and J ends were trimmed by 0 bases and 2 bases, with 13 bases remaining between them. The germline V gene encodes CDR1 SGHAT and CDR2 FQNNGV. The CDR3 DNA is TGTGCCAGCAGCTTAGATCGGCAGAACAATCAAGAGACCCAGTACTTC. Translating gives CASSLDRQNNQETQYF.

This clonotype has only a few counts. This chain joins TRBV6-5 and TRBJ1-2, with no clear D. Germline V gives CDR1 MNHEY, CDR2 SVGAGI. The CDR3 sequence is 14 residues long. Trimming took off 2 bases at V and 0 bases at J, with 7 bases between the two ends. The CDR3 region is CASSYKGTNYGYTF. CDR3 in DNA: TGTGCCAGCAGTTACAAAGGGACTAACTATGGCTACACCTTC.

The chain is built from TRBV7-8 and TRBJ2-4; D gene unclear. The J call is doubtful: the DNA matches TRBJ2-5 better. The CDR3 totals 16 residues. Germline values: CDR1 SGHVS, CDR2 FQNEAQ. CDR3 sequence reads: CASSRCTGVIIETQYF. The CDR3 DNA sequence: TGTGCCAGCAGCCGCTGTACGGGCGTAATAATAGAGACCCAGTACTTC.

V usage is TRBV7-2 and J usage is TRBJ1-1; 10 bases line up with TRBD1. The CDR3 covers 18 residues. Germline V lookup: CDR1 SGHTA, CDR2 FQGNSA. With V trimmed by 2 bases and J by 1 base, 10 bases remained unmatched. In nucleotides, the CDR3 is TGTGCCAGCAGCTTAACCCGACAGGGGGCTTTTGGGAACACTGAAGCTTTCTTT. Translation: CASSLTRQGAFGNTEAFF.

DNA of the CDR3: TGCAGTGCTAGGGCAGGGGCAAATGAAAAACTGTTTTTT. Protein sequence: CSARAGANEKLFF. The rearrangement links TRBV20-1 to TRBJ1-4; the D gene is possibly TRBD1 (6 bases). CDR1 and CDR2 (germline): DFQATT, SNEGSKA (reference sequence). The V gene lost 3 bases and the J gene lost 5 bases, with 10 bases spanning the gap. The CDR3 is made up of 13 amino acids.

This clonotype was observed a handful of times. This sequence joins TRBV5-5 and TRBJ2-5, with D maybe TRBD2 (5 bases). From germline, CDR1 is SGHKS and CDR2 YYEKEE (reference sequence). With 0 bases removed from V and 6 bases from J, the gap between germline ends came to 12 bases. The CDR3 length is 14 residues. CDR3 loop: CASSLAWTPQTQYF. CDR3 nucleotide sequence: TGTGCCAGCAGCTTGGCCTGGACTCCCCAGACCCAGTACTTC.

The CDR3 is CSAQSGSTSYEQYF. The CDR3 DNA follows: TGCAGTGCCCAGTCGGGGTCCACCTCCTACGAGCAGTACTTC. The chain links TRBV20-1 to TRBJ2-7; tentative D call: TRBD2 (5 bases). CDR1 DFQATT and CDR2 SNEGSKA come from the germline V gene (reference sequence). V was pared by 6 bases and J by 0 bases, with 15 bases between. There are 14 residues in the CDR3.

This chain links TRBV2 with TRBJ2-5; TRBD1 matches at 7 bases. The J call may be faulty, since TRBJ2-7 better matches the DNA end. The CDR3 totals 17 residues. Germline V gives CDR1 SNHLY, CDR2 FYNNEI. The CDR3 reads CASSTTPGTARPYEQYF. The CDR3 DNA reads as TGTGCCAGCAGTACAACACCGGGGACAGCGAGACCTTACGAGCAGTACTTC.

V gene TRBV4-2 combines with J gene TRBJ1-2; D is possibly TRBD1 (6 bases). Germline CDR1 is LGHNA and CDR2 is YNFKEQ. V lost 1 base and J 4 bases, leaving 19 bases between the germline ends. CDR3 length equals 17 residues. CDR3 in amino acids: CASSQGGARGLGYGYTF. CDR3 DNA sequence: TGTGCCAGCAGCCAAGGGGGGGCTAGGGGTCTAGGCTATGGCTACACCTTC.

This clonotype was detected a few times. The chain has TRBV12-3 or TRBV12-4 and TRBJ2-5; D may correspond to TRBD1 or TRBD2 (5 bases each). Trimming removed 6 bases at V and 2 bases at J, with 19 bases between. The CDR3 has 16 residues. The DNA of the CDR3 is TGTGCCAGCAGCTTAACCCTGGGACCGAAGCAAGAGACCCAGTACTTC. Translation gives CASSLTLGPKQETQYF.

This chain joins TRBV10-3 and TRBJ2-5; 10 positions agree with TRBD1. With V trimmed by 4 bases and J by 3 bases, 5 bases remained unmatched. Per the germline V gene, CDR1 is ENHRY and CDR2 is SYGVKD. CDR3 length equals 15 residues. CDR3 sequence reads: CAISGGGTGEETQYF. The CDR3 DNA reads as TGTGCCATCAGTGGTGGGGGGACAGGGGAAGAGACCCAGTACTTC.

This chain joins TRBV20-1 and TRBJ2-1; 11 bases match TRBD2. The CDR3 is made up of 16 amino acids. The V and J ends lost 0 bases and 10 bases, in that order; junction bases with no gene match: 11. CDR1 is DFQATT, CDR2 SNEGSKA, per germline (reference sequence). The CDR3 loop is CSARDWGLAAREEQFF. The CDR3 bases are TGCAGTGCTAGAGATTGGGGACTAGCGGCCCGGGAAGAGCAGTTCTTC.

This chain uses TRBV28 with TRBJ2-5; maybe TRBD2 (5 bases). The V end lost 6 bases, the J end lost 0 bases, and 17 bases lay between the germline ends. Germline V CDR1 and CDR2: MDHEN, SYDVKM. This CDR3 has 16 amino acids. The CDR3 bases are TGTGCCAGCAGCGCCGGACTTAGTCCATACCAAGAGACCCAGTACTTC. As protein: CASSAGLSPYQETQYF.

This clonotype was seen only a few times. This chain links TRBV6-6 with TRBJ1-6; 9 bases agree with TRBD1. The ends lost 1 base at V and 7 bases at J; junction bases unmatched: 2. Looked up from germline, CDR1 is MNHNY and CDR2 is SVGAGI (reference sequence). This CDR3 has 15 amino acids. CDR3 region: CASSYLGQGNSPLHF. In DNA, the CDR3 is TGTGCCAGCAGTTACTTGGGACAGGGCAATTCACCCCTCCACTTT.

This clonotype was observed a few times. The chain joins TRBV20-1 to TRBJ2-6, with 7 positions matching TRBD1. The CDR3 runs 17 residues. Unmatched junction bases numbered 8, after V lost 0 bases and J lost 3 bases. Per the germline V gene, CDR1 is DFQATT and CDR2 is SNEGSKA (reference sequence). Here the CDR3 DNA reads TGCAGTGCTAGAGATCGGGGCAGGGGGTATGGGGCCAACGTCCTGACTTTC. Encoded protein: CSARDRGRGYGANVLTF.

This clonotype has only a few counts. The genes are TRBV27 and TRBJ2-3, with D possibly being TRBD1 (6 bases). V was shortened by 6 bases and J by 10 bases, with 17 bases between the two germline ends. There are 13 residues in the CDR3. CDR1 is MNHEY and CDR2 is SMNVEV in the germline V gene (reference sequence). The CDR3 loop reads CASRRTERRAQYF. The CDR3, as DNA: TGTGCCAGCAGACGGACAGAAAGAAGAGCGCAGTATTTT.

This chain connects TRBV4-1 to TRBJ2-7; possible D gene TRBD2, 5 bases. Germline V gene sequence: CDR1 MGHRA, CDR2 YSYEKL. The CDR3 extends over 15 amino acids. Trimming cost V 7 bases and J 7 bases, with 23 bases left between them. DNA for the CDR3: TGCGCCAGCATTTTAGACAAGAGGGTTGGCAATGAGCAGTACTTC. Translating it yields CASILDKRVGNEQYF.

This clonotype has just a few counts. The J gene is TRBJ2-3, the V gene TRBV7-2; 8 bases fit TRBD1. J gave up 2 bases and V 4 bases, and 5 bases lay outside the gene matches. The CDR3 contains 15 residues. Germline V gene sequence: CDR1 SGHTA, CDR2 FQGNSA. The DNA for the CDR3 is TGTGCCAGCAGCTCGGACAGGGCAATCACAGATACGCAGTATTTT. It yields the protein CASSSDRAITDTQYF.

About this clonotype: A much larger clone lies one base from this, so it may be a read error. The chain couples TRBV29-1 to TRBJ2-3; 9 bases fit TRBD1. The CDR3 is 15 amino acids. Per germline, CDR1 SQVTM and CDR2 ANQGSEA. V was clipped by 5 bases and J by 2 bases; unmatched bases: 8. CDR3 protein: CSVSEGQGYTDTQYF. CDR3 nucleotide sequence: TGCAGCGTTAGCGAGGGACAGGGCTACACAGATACGCAGTATTTT.

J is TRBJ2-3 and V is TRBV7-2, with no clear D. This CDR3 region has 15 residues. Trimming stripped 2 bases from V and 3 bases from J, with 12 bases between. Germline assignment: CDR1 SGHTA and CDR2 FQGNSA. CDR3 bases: TGTGCCAGCAGCTTACGGGCCCTGGGGACAGATACGCAGTATTTT. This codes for CASSLRALGTDTQYF.

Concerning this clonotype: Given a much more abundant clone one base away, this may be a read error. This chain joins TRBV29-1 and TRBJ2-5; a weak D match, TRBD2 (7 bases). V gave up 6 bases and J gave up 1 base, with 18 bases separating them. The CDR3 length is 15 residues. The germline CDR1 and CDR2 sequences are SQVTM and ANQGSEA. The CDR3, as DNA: TGCAGCGTACTTCCGGGACGGGGGGCCCAAGAGACCCAGTACTTC. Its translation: CSVLPGRGAQETQYF.

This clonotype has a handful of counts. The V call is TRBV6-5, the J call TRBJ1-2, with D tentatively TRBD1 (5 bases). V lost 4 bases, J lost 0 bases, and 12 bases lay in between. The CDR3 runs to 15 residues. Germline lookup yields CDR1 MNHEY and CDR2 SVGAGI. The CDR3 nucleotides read TGTGCCAGCAGTTCATTGTCAGGGACTAACTATGGCTACACCTTC. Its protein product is CASSSLSGTNYGYTF.

CDR3 in DNA: TGCGCCAGCAGCCAAAAGGTGTACCTCAACATTCAGTACTTC. This gives the protein CASSQKVYLNIQYF. The rearrangement joins TRBV4-3 to TRBJ2-4, with no clear D. The CDR3 contains 14 residues. V lost 2 bases, J lost 7 bases, and 12 bases lay in between. Germline V lookup: CDR1 LGHNA, CDR2 YSLEER.

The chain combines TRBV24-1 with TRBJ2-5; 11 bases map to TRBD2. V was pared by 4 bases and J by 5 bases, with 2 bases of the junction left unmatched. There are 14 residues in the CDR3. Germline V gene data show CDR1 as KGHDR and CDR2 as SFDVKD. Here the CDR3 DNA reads TGTGCCACCAGTGAACTAGCGGGGGACGAGACCCAGTACTTC. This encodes CATSELAGDETQYF.

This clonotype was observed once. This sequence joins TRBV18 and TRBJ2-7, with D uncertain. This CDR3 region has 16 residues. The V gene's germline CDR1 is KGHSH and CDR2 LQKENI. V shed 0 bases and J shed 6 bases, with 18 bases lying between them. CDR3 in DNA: TGTGCCAGCTCACCACCGGTCGGAGTAGCTGGTTCCGAGCAGTACTTC. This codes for CASSPPVGVAGSEQYF. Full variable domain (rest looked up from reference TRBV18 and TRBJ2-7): NAGVMQNPRHLVRRRGQEARLRCSPMKGHSHVYWYRQLPEEGLKFMVYLQKENIIDESGMPKERFSAEFPKEGPSILRIQQVVRGDSAAYFCASSPPVGVAGSEQYFGPGTRLTVT.